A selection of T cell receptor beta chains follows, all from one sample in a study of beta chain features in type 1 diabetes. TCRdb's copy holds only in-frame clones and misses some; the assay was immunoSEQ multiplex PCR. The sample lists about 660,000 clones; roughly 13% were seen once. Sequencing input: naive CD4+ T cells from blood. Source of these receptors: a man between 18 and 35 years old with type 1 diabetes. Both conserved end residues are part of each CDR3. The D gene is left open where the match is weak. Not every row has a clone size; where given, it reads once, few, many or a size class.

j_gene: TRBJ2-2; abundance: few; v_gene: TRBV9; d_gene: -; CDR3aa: CASSEAGELFF; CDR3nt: TGTGCCAGCAGCGAGGCCGGGGAGCTGTTTTTT
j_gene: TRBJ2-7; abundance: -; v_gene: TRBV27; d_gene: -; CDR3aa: CASRAGAQYYEQYF; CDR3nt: TGTGCCAGCAGGGCTGGGGCCCAATACTACGAGCAGTACTTC
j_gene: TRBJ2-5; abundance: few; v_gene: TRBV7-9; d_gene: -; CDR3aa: CASNGVTQETQYF; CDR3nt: TGTGCCAGCAATGGCGTTACTCAAGAGACCCAGTACTTC
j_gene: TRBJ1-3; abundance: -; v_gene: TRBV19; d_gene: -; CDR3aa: CASTTGNTIYF; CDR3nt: TGTGCCAGTACCACTGGAAACACCATATATTTT
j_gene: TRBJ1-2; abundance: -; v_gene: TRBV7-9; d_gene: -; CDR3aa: CASSSLTEDYGYTF; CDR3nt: TGTGCCAGCAGCTCCCTGACAGAGGACTATGGCTACACCTTC
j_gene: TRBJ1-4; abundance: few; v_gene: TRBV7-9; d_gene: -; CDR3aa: CASSSTVPTNEKLFF; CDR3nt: TGTGCCAGCAGCTCTACCGTTCCAACTAATGAAAAACTGTTTTTT
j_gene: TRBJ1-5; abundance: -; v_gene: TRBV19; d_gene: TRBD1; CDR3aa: CASRTGVHLPQHF; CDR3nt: TGTGCCAGTCGGACAGGGGTACATCTTCCCCAGCATTTT
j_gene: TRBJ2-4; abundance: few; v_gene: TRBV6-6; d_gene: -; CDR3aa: CASSFPWTEDIQYF; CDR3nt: TGTGCCAGCAGTTTCCCTTGGACGGAGGACATTCAGTACTTC
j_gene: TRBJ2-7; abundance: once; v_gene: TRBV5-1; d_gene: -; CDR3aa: CASSFRQAGGPYEQYF; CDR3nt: TGCGCCAGCAGCTTCCGACAGGCTGGGGGCCCCTACGAGCAGTACTTC
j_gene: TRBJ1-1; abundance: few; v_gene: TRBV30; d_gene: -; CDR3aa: CAWTGVGGTEAFF; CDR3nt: TGTGCCTGGACAGGGGTTGGGGGCACTGAAGCTTTCTTT
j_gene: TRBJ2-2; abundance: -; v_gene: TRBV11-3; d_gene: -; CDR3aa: CASSSSTRTGELFF; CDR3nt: TGTGCCAGCAGCTCCTCGACAAGGACCGGGGAGCTGTTTTTT
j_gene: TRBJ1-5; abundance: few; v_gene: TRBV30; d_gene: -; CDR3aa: CAWSVQGGQPQHF; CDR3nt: TGTGCCTGGAGTGTACAGGGCGGCCAGCCCCAGCATTTT
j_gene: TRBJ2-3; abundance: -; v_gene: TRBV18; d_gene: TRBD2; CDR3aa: CASSPGAGADTQYF; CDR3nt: TGTGCCAGCTCACCAGGGGCGGGAGCAGATACGCAGTATTTT
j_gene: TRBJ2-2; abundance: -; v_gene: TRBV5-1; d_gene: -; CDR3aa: CASSLGQTNTGELFF; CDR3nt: TGCGCCAGCAGCTTGGGACAAACGAACACCGGGGAGCTGTTTTTT
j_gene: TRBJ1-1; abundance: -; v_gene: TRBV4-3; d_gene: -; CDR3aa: CASSQPGGNTEAFF; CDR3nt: TGCGCCAGCAGCCAGCCGGGAGGGAACACTGAAGCTTTCTTT
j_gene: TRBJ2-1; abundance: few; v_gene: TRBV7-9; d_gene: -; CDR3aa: CASSLVNEQFF; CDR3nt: TGTGCCAGCAGCTTAGTAAATGAGCAGTTCTTC
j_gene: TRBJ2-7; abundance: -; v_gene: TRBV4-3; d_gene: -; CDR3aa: CASSPRRGVYEQYF; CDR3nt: TGCGCCAGCAGCCCCCGGCGGGGAGTCTACGAGCAGTACTTC
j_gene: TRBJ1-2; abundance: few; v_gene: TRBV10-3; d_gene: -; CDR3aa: CAISVTVLSGYGYTF; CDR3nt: TGTGCCATCAGTGTTACAGTCCTCTCGGGCTATGGCTACACCTTC
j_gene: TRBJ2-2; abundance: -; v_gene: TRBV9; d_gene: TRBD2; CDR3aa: CASKPTSGSTNTGELFF; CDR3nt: TGTGCCAGCAAGCCTACTAGCGGGAGTACGAACACCGGGGAGCTGTTTTTT
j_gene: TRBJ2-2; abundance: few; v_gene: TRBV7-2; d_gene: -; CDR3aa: CASSFSFDGELFF; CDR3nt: TGTGCCAGCAGCTTTTCGTTTGACGGGGAGCTGTTTTTT
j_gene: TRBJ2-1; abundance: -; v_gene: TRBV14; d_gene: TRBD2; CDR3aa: CASSQDLAGGPSNEQFF; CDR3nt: TGTGCCAGCAGCCAAGATTTAGCGGGGGGCCCAAGCAATGAGCAGTTCTTC
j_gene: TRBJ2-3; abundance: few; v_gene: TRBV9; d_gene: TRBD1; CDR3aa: CASSLRGDRGTDTQYF; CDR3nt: TGTGCCAGCAGCCTAAGGGGGGACAGGGGTACAGATACGCAGTATTTT
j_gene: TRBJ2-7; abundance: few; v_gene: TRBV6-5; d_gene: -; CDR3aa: CASRSPPGEQYF; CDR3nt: TGTGCCAGCAGGTCTCCCCCAGGCGAGCAGTACTTC
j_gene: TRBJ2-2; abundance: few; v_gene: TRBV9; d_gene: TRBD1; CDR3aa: CASSEYRGNTGELFF; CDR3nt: TGTGCCAGCAGCGAGTACAGGGGAAACACCGGGGAGCTGTTTTTT
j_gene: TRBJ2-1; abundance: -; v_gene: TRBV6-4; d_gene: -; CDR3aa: CASSSPRDLEQFF; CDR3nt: TGTGCCAGCAGTTCACCCCGGGATTTGGAGCAGTTCTTC
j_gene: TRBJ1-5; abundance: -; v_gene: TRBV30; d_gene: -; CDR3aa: CAFQGQANQPQHF; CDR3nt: TGTGCCTTTCAGGGGCAGGCGAATCAGCCCCAGCATTTT
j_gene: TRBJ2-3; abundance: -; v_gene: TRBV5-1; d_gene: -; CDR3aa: CASSGTPEPTDTQYF; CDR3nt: TGCGCCAGCAGTGGGACCCCCGAACCCACAGATACGCAGTATTTT
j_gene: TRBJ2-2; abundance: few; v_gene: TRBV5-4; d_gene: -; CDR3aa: CASSLRQGSSGELFF; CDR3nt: TGTGCCAGCAGCTTACGCCAGGGGTCGAGCGGGGAGCTGTTTTTT
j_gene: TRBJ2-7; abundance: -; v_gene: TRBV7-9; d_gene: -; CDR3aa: CASSLGSGRDYEQYF; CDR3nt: TGTGCCAGCAGCTTAGGAAGCGGTCGGGACTACGAGCAGTACTTC
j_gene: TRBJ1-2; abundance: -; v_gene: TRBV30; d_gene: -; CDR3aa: CAWSVLNYGYTF; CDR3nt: TGTGCCTGGAGTGTACTGAACTATGGCTACACCTTC
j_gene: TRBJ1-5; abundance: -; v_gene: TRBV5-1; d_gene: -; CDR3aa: CASSLGDTNQPQHF; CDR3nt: TGCGCCAGCAGCTTGGGGGATACCAATCAGCCCCAGCATTTT